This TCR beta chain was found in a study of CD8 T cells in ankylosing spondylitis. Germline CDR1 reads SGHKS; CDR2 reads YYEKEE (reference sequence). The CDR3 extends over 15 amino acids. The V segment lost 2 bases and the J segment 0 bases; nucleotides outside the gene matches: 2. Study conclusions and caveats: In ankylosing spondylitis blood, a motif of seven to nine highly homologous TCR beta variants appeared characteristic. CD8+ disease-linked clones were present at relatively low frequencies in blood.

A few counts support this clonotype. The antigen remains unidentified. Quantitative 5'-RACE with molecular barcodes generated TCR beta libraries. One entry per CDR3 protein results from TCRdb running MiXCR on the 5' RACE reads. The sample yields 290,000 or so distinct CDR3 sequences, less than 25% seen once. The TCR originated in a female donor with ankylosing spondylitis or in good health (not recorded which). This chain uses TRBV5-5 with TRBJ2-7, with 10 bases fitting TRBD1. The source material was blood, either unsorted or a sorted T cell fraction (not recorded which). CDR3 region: CASSLGDRGSYEQYF. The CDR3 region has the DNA TGTGCCAGCAGCTTAGGGGACAGGGGCTCCTACGAGCAGTACTTC.